This T cell receptor beta chain was obtained from a study of beta chain features in type 1 diabetes. Expressed TCRB transcripts got sequenced, as all isolated RNA was reverse transcribed. The data were produced by immunoSEQ multiplex PCR, yet TCRdb's version contains in-frame clones alone and is incomplete. The sample yields about 320,000 clones, around 15% seen once. Germline V CDR1 and CDR2: LNHDA, SQIVND (reference sequence). CDR3 length: 15 residues. Unmatched junction bases numbered 9, after V lost 3 bases and J lost 9 bases. The clonotype was recovered from a man aged 25-45 years in good health. The chain combines TRBV19 with TRBJ2-1, with 9 bases aligning to TRBD1. The sample taken for sequencing was central memory CD4+ T cells from blood. The CDR3 bases are TGTGCCAGTAGTATGGGAGTGGGACAGGGAACTGAGCAGTTCTTC. This codes for CASSMGVGQGTEQFF.